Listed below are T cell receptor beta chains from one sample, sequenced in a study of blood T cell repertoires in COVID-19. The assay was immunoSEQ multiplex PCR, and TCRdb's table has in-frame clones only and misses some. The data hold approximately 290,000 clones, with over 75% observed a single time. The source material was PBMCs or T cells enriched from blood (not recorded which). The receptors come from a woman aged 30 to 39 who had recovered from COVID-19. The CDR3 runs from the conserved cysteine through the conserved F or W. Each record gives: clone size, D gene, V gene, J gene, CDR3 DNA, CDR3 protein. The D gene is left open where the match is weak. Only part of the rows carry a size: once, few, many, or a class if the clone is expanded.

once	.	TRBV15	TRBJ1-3	TGTGCCACCAGCACAGAGGCGACAGCTGGAAACACCATATATTTT	CATSTEATAGNTIYF
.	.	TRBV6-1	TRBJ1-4	TGTGCCAGCAGTGAACAGGTTAATGAAAAACTGTTTTTT	CASSEQVNEKLFF
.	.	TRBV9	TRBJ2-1	TGTGCCAGCAGCGTAGGACTGGCGCAATACAATGAGCAGTTCTTC	CASSVGLAQYNEQFF
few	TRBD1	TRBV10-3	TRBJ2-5	TGTGCCATCAGTGCGGGACAGGAGACCGTGGAGACCCAGTACTTC	CAISAGQETVETQYF
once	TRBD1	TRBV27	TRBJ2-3	TGTGCCACCCGACCAGGGGGCGCGGGAGATACGCAGTATTTT	CATRPGGAGDTQYF
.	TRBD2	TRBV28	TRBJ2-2	TGTGCCAGCACTCCCGGGGGGGGTGCGAACACCGGGGAGCTGTTTTTT	CASTPGGGANTGELFF
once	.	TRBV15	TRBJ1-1	TGTGCCACCAGCAGGGCCACATACCTTCTTTTGTCTCGCACTGAAGCTTTCTTT	CATSRATYLLLSRTEAFF
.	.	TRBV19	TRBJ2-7	TGTGCCAGTAGTATAGTGCGCGGGATGGGCCACGAGCAGTACTTC	CASSIVRGMGHEQYF
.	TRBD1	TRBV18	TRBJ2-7	TGTGCCAGCTCACCTGGACAGGGCTACTACGAGCAGTACTTC	CASSPGQGYYEQYF
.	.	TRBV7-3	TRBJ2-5	TGTGCCAGCAGCTTTCTCAGGGAAGAGACCCAGTACTTC	CASSFLREETQYF
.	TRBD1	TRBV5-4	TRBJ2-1	TGTGCCAGCAGCCGCCGGGACAGGGTATACAATGAGCAGTTCTTC	CASSRRDRVYNEQFF
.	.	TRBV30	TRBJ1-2	TGTGCCTGGAGGACCGGGGATACAAGCGCATCAGGCTACACCTTC	CAWRTGDTSASGYTF
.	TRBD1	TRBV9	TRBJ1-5	TGTGCCAGCAGCACTGGACAGGGGGGTCAGGATCAGCCCCAGCATTTT	CASSTGQGGQDQPQHF
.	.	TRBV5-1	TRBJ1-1	TGCGCCAGCAGCTTGGGGCCAGTGGCTTTCTTT	CASSLGPVAFF
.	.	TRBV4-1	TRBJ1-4	TGCGCCAGCAGCCAACCGGGGTTCGGGTCAACTAATGAAAAACTGTTTTTT	CASSQPGFGSTNEKLFF
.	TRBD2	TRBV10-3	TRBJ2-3	TGTGCCATCAGTGAGTCGAGCGGGGGGTTCACAGATACGCAGTATTTT	CAISESSGGFTDTQYF
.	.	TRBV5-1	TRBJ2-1	TGCGCCAGCAGCTTGGCGGAGAGCTCCTACAATGAGCAGTTCTTC	CASSLAESSYNEQFF
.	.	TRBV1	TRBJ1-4	TGCACCAGCAGCCCGGGACACCTCGATGAAAAACTGTTTTTT	CTSSPGHLDEKLFF
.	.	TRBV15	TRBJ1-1	TGTGCCACCAGCAGAGAACCCTCGGTTAACACTGAAGCTTTCTTT	CATSREPSVNTEAFF
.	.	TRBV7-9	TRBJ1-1	TGTGCCAGCAGCTTAAATGAGACCCCTGACTTTTTGCGAGCTTTCTTT	CASSLNETPDFLRAFF
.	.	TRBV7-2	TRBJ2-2	TGTGCCAGCAGTCGAATTCAGGGAACCGGGGAGCTGTTTTTT	CASSRIQGTGELFF
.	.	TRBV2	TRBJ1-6	TGTGCCAGCAAAGGGTCAGGGTCCCCATTGTCACCCCTCCACTTT	CASKGSGSPLSPLHF
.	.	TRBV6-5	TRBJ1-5	TGTGCCAGCAAGAAGGAGGGCAATCAGCCCCAGCATTTT	CASKKEGNQPQHF
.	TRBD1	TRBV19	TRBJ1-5	TGTGCCAGTAGTATAGGGGACAGGGTCAATCAGCCCCAGCATTTT	CASSIGDRVNQPQHF
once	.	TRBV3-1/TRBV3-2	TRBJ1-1	TGTGCCAGCAGCCACCGAGGGTTTGAAGCTTTCTTT	CASSHRGFEAFF
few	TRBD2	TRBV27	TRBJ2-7	TGTGCCAGCAGTCTAGGGACTAGCGGAGGGGGGCAGTACTTC	CASSLGTSGGGQYF
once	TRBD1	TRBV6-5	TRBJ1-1	TGTGCCAGCAGTTACCAGGGGGGCACTGAAGCTTTCTTT	CASSYQGGTEAFF
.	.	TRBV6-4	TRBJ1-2	TGTGCCAGCAGTGACTCGGCAAGGGGCTATGGCTACACCTTC	CASSDSARGYGYTF
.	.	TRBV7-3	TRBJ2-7	TGTGCCAGCAGCTTATACCCTACCCAGGGTGATAGCTCCTACGAGCAGTACTTC	CASSLYPTQGDSSYEQYF
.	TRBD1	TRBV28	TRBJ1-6	TGTGCCAGCAGTCGGACGACAGGGTCTTCACCCCTCCACTTT	CASSRTTGSSPLHF
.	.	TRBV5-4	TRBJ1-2	TGTGCCAGCAGCTCTTGGGGGCGCATCGACTCGAATGGCTACACCTTC	CASSSWGRIDSNGYTF
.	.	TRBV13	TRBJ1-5	TGTGCCAGCAGCATCAGGGGATTTCAGCCCCAGCATTTT	CASSIRGFQPQHF
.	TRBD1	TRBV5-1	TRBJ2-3	TGCGCCAGCAGCTCGGACAGGGCAGGGGGTACGCAGTATTTT	CASSSDRAGGTQYF
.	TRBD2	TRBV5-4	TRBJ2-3	TGTGCCAGCAGACTAGCGGGGGGCACAGATACGCAGTATTTT	CASRLAGGTDTQYF
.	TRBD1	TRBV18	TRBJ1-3	TGTGCCAGCTCTCCGACAGGGGGCTCAGGAAACACCATATATTTT	CASSPTGGSGNTIYF